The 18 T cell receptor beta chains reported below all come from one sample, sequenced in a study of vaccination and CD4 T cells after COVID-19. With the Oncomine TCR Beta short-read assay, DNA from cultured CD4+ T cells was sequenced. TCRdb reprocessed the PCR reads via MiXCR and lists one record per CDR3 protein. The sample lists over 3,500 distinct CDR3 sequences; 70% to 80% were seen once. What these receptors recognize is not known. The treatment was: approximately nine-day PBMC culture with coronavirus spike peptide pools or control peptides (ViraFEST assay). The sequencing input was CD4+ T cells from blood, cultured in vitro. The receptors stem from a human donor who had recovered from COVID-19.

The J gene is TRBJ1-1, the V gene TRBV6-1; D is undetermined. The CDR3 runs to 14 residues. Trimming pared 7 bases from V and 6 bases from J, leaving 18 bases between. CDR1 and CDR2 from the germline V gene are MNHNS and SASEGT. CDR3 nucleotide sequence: TGTGCCAGCAAGGGATCCCGGGTGGTCGCTGAAGCTTTCTTT. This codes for CASKGSRVVAEAFF.

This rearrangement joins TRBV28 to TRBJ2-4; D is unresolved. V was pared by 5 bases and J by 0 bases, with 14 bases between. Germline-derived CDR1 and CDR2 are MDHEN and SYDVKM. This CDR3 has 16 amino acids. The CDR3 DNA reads TGTGCCAGCAGTCTGGCGGCGATAATAGCCAAAAACATTCAGTACTTC. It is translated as CASSLAAIIAKNIQYF.

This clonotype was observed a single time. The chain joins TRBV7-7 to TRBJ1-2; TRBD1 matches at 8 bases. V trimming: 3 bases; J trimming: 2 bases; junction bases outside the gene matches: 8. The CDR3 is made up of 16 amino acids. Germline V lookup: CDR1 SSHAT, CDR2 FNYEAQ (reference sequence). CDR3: CASSFGQGLINYGYTF. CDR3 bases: TGTGCCAGCAGCTTTGGACAGGGATTGATAAACTATGGCTACACCTTC.

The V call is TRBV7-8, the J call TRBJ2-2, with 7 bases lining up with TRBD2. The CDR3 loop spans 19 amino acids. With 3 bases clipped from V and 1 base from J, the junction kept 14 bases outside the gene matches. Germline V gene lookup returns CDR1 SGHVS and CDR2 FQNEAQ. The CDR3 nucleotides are TGTGCCAGCAGCTTGCCCGATATTTACGGGGGGATGAACACCGGGGAGCTGTTTTTT. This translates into CASSLPDIYGGMNTGELFF.

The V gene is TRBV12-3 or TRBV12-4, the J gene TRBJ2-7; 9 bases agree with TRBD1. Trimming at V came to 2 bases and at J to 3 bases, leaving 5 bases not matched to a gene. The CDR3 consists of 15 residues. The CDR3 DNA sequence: TGTGCCAGCAGTTTACTGGGACAGGGCGACTACGAGCAGTACTTC. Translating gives CASSLLGQGDYEQYF.

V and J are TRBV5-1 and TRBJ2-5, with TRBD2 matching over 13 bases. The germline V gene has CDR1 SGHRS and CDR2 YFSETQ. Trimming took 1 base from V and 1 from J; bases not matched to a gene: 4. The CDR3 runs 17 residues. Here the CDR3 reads CASSLQGLAGAQETQYF. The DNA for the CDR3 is TGCGCCAGCAGCTTGCAAGGACTAGCGGGGGCCCAAGAGACCCAGTACTTC.

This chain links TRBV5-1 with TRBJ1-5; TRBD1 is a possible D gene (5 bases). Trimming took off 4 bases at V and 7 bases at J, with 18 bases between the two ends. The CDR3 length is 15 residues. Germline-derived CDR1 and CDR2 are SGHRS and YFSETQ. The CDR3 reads CASSEGSGVWQPQHF. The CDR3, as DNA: TGCGCCAGCAGCGAGGGGTCCGGGGTCTGGCAGCCCCAGCATTTT.

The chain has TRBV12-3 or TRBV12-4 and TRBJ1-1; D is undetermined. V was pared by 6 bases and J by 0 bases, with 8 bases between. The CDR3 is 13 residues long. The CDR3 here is CASSLLLNTEAFF. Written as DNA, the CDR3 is TGTGCCAGCAGCCTTCTCCTGAACACTGAAGCTTTCTTT.

The CDR3: CSASGPAYSNQPQHF. The CDR3 region has the DNA TGCAGTGCTAGTGGGCCAGCATATAGCAATCAGCCCCAGCATTTT. J is TRBJ1-5 and V is TRBV20-1, with no clear D. Trimming shortened V by 3 bases and J by 0 bases, and 12 bases separated the two germline ends. Germline V lookup: CDR1 DFQATT, CDR2 SNEGSKA (reference sequence). This CDR3 contains 15 residues.

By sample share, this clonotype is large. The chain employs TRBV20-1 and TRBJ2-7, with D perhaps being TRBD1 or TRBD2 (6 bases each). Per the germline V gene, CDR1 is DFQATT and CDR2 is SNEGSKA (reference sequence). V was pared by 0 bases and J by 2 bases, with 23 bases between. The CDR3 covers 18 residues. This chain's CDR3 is CSARDYGGGGRYPYEQYF. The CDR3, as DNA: TGCAGTGCTAGAGATTATGGGGGCGGAGGGAGGTATCCCTACGAGCAGTACTTC.

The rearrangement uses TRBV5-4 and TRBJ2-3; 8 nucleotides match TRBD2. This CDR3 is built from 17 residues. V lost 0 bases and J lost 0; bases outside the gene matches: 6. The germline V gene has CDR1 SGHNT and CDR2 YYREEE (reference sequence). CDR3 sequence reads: CASSLVGAGGSTDTQYF. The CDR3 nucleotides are TGTGCCAGCAGCTTGGTAGGGGCGGGGGGTAGCACAGATACGCAGTATTTT.

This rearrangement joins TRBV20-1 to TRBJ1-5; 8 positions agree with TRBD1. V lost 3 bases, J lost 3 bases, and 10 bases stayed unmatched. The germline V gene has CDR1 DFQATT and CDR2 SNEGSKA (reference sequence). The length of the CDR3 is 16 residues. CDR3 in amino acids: CSASRSRGQSNQPQHF. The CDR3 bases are TGCAGTGCTAGTAGGAGCAGGGGGCAGTCCAATCAGCCCCAGCATTTT.

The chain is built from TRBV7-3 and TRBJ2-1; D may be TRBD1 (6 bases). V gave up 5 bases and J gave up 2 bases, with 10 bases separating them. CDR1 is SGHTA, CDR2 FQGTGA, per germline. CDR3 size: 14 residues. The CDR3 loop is CASSQDRTYNEQFF. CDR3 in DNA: TGTGCCAGCAGCCAGGACAGAACCTACAATGAGCAGTTCTTC.

The CDR3 region has the DNA TGTGCCAGCAGGCTACAGGGGGAATATCAGCCCCAGCATTTT. Residues: CASRLQGEYQPQHF. This chain links TRBV2 with TRBJ1-5, with 8 bases fitting TRBD1. CDR3 length: 14 residues. Germline V gene sequence: CDR1 SNHLY, CDR2 FYNNEI. J was trimmed by 5 bases and V by 6 bases; bases with no gene match: 6.

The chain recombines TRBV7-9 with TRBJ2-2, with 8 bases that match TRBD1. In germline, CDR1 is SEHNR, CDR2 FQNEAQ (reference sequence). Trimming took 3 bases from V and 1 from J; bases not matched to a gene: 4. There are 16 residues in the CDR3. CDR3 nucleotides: TGTGCCAGCAGCTTTCTACAGGGGGGGAACACCGGGGAGCTGTTTTTT. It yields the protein CASSFLQGGNTGELFF.

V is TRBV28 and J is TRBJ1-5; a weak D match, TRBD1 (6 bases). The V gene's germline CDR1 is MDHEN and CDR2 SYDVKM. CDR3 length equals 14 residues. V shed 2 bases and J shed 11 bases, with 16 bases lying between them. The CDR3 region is CASSLGWGARAQHF. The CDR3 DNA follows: TGTGCCAGCAGTTTAGGTTGGGGGGCGCGGGCCCAGCATTTT.

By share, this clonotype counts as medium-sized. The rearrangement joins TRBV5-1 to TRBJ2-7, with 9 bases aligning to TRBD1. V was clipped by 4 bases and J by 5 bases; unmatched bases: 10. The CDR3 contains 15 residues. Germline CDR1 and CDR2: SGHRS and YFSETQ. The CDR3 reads CASSARRDREHEQYF. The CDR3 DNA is TGCGCCAGCAGCGCCCGGCGGGACAGGGAACACGAGCAGTACTTC.

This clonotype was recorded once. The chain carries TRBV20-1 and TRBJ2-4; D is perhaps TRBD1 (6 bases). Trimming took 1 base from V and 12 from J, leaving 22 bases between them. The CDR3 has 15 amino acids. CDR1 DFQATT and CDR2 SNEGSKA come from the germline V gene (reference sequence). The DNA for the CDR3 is TGCAGTGCTAGAGGGCAACTCGTGGGGGCGGACAATCAGTACTTC. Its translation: CSARGQLVGADNQYF.